These 11 T cell receptor beta chains originate from one sample sequenced in a study of blood T cell repertoires in COVID-19. Here immunoSEQ multiplex PCR was the method, and the copy in TCRdb shows in-frame clones only, minus some. The table has 200,000 or so clones, around 85% seen once. Sequencing was performed on PBMCs or T cells enriched from blood (not recorded which). The receptors were gathered from a woman in her 40s with acute COVID-19.

The V call is TRBV28, the J call TRBJ2-3, with 13 positions matching TRBD2. Germline-derived CDR1 and CDR2 are MDHEN and SYDVKM. V lost 5 bases, J lost 7 bases, and 9 bases stayed unmatched. CDR3 length: 16 residues. The CDR3 region has the DNA TGTGCCAGCAGTCCAGGGACTAGCGGGGCCGGGAATACGCAGTATTTT. This encodes CASSPGTSGAGNTQYF.

The J gene is TRBJ2-7, the V gene TRBV28; the match to TRBD2 covers 7 bases. The CDR3 sequence is 14 residues long. Unmatched junction bases numbered 10, after V lost 6 bases and J lost 5 bases. Germline loops: CDR1 MDHEN, CDR2 SYDVKM. CDR3 bases: TGTGCCAGCAGGGTGGGGGGGAGTTGGCACGAGCAGTACTTC. This translates into CASRVGGSWHEQYF.

The gene calls are TRBV25-1 and TRBJ2-1, with TRBD2 identical over 11 bases. Losses at the gene ends were 8 bases for V and 7 bases for J; bases not matched to a gene: 10. Germline CDR1 and CDR2: MGHDK and SYGVNS. The CDR3 consists of 15 residues. The CDR3, as DNA: TGTGCCAGCGAACATACTAGCGGGAGCCCTAATGAGCAGTTCTTC. It specifies CASEHTSGSPNEQFF. Variable domain in full (rest from reference TRBV25-1 and TRBJ2-1): EADIYQTPRYLVIGTGKKITLECSQTMGHDKMYWYQQDPGMELHLIHYSYGVNSTEKGDLSSESTVSRIRTEHFPLTLESARPSHTSQYLCASEHTSGSPNEQFFGPGTRLTVL.

This sequence joins TRBV19 and TRBJ2-7; TRBD1 matches 12 bases. The V segment lost 7 bases and the J segment 2 bases; nucleotides outside the gene matches: 6. CDR1 LNHDA and CDR2 SQIVND come from the germline V gene (reference sequence). This CDR3 region has 15 residues. In DNA, the CDR3 is TGTGCCAGTACCCCGGGACAGGGGGCCGCCTACGAGCAGTACTTC. Translating gives CASTPGQGAAYEQYF.

The genes are TRBV13 and TRBJ2-5, with a weak D call TRBD2 (6 bases). V lost 5 bases and J 0 bases, leaving 16 bases between the germline ends. The CDR3 contains 16 residues. The germline V gene encodes CDR1 PRHDT and CDR2 FYEKMQ (reference sequence). The CDR3 here is CASSPAGSVNQETQYF. Here the CDR3 DNA reads TGTGCCAGCAGCCCCGCGGGGAGCGTGAACCAAGAGACCCAGTACTTC.

The gene calls are TRBV29-1 and TRBJ2-1; maybe TRBD1 (6 bases). The CDR3 is made up of 14 amino acids. The germline V gene has CDR1 SQVTM and CDR2 ANQGSEA. V dropped 4 bases and J dropped 5 bases, with 15 bases sitting between them. CDR3 nucleotide sequence: TGCAGCGTTGTCTTTTGGGCAGGGGACAATGAGCAGTTCTTC. Translating gives CSVVFWAGDNEQFF.

V usage is TRBV11-2 and J usage is TRBJ2-1; 14 bases are shared with TRBD2. Germline V lookup: CDR1 SGHAT, CDR2 FQNNGV. Trimming took 5 bases from V and 8 from J; bases not matched to a gene: 8. The CDR3 runs 16 residues. The CDR3 is CASSARTSGRSDEQFF. The CDR3 DNA reads TGTGCCAGCAGCGCCCGGACTAGCGGGAGGAGCGATGAGCAGTTCTTC.

This chain connects TRBV20-1 to TRBJ1-1, with D tentatively TRBD1 (6 bases). Per the germline V gene, CDR1 is DFQATT and CDR2 is SNEGSKA (reference sequence). The CDR3 sequence is 15 residues long. Trimming cost V 5 bases and J 2 bases, with 18 bases left between them. Here the CDR3 reads CSAGAGGRSNTEAFF. The CDR3 DNA follows: TGCAGTGCTGGTGCTGGGGGCAGGTCCAACACTGAAGCTTTCTTT.

J is TRBJ1-1 and V is TRBV28; possibly TRBD1 for D (5 bases). Trimming took 5 bases from V and 7 from J, leaving 17 bases between them. The V gene's germline CDR1 is MDHEN and CDR2 SYDVKM. The CDR3 covers 14 residues. The CDR3 DNA is TGTGCCAGCAGTCCGACAGATGCTTGGGATGAAGCTTTCTTT. It translates to CASSPTDAWDEAFF. Full variable domain (outside the CDR3, taken from reference TRBV28 and TRBJ1-1): DVKVTQSSRYLVKRTGEKVFLECVQDMDHENMFWYRQDPGLGLRLIYFSYDVKMKEKGDIPEGYSVSREKKERFSLILESASTNQTSMYLCASSPTDAWDEAFFGQGTRLTVV.

To note about this clone: This sample also contains other DNA sequences that code for the same CDR3. This chain uses TRBV11-2 with TRBJ2-2; tentative D call: TRBD2 (5 bases). Deletions cut 1 base from V and 4 bases from J, with 7 bases between. The CDR3 runs 14 residues. Germline lookup yields CDR1 SGHAT and CDR2 FQNNGV. The CDR3 sequence: CASSLGGVTGELFF. The CDR3 DNA is TGTGCCAGCAGCTTAGGGGGAGTCACCGGGGAGCTGTTTTTT.

The chain couples TRBV9 to TRBJ2-3; 12 bases align to TRBD1. The CDR3 length is 16 residues. In germline, CDR1 is SGDLS, CDR2 YYNGEE. V gave up 3 bases and J gave up 4 bases; unmatched junction bases: 6. The CDR3 sequence is CASSGSGQGASDTQYF. The CDR3 DNA follows: TGTGCCAGCAGCGGCTCGGGACAGGGGGCCTCAGATACGCAGTATTTT.